This T cell receptor beta chain derives from a study of OX40 agonist ivuxolimab in advanced cancers. On the study more broadly: An agonistic human IgG2 monoclonal antibody against OX40 (CD134) was given. Three patients responded partially, comprising one with hepatocellular carcinoma and two with cutaneous melanoma.

TCRdb keeps only in-frame clones here, not all; method: immunoSEQ multiplex PCR. In the table there are some 85,000 clones, over 75% of which are singletons. With V trimmed by 4 bases and J by 6 bases, 7 bases remained unmatched. The germline gives CDR1 MNHEY, CDR2 SMNVEV (reference sequence). The CDR3 covers 15 residues. Sequences were derived from CD4+ or CD8+ T cells sorted from blood, sampled in a trial of the OX40 agonist ivuxolimab. This rearrangement joins TRBV27 to TRBJ1-1, with 11 bases matching TRBD1. This clonotype originated in an adult with an advanced solid tumor such as melanoma, head and neck, liver or kidney cancer. CDR3 region: CASSSDRGRAPEAFF. The CDR3 nucleotides are TGTGCCAGCAGTTCGGACAGGGGGCGAGCTCCTGAAGCTTTCTTT.